This T cell receptor (beta chain) was observed in a study of blood T cell repertoires in COVID-19. As processed by the authors: Estimation of nucleated cell counts relied on the amplification of reference gene primers. Data came from immunoSEQ multiplex PCR; TCRdb stores just in-frame clones and leaves some out. V and J calls and clone size follow that table, whereas D and trimming were derived from the DNA. Counted here are more than 45,000 clones, around 81% occurring once; the ten biggest clones make up approximately 4.9%. This clonotype was obtained from a human donor in a cohort sampled during active COVID-19. The material sequenced was peripheral blood.

CDR3 in amino acids: CASSPRAGAEETQYF. CDR3 sequence (DNA): TGTGCCAGCTCACCACGGGCGGGGGCCGAGGAGACCCAGTACTTC. The rearrangement joins TRBV18 to TRBJ2-5; maybe TRBD2 (7 bases). V dropped 1 base and J dropped 5 bases, with 14 bases sitting between them. CDR3 length: 15 amino acids. CDR1 and CDR2 from the germline V gene are KGHSH and LQKENI.